Listed here are 19 T cell receptor beta chains from one sample, sequenced in a study of tumor and adjacent non-tumor tissue in lung cancer. RNA was extracted from bulk tissue without any cell sorting. Three rounds of nested PCR, following a modified ARM-PCR protocol, produced the TCRbeta library. Using its own MiXCR run on the multiplex PCR reads, TCRdb lists one record per CDR3 protein. Of tens of thousands of distinct CDR3 sequences in the sample, 75% to 90% were seen once. The sequencing sample was made of lung tumor tissue. Source of these receptors: a woman aged 45-59 years with non-small cell lung cancer.

On this clonotype: The germline gene is not matched at one end of the junction; a read error may be the cause. This chain connects TRBV6-1 to TRBJ2-5; D call uncertain. Per the germline V gene, CDR1 is MNHNS and CDR2 is SASEGT. The CDR3 extends over 14 amino acids. The CDR3 bases are TGTGCCAACAGTCATGGGCAGGAGTACGAGACCCAGTACTTC. Protein sequence: CANSHGQEYETQYF.

The chain uses TRBV20-1 and TRBJ2-3, with D perhaps TRBD2 (6 bases). Per germline, CDR1 DFQATT and CDR2 SNEGSKA (reference sequence). The CDR3 contains 13 residues. The ends were cut back, 7 bases at V and 3 bases at J, with 14 bases in the middle. This CDR3 reads CSVPGEGTDTQYF. The CDR3 DNA reads as TGCAGTGTCCCGGGAGAAGGGACAGATACGCAGTATTTT.

Remarks on this clonotype: Germline is not matched at one junction end, which may reflect a read error. This chain links TRBV6-2 or TRBV6-3 with TRBJ2-5; D might be TRBD1 (6 bases). Germline assignment: CDR1 MNHEY and CDR2 SVGEGT. The CDR3 consists of 13 residues. The DNA for the CDR3 is TGTGACAGCAGGCGACAGGAGCAAGAGACCCAGTACTTC. It is translated as CDSRRQEQETQYF.

The table lists this clonotype with a few counts. A much larger clone is a single base away; this may be a read error. In this CDR3 the conserved last residue, phenylalanine or tryptophan, is missing, so a read error is likely. The rearrangement joins TRBV28 to TRBJ2-7; possibly TRBD2 for D (6 bases). Germline CDR1 reads MDHEN; CDR2 reads SYDVKM. The CDR3 is made up of 16 amino acids. Trimming shortened V by 0 bases and J by 4 bases, and 16 bases separated the two germline ends. CDR3 sequence reads: CASSLWDYRGSYEQYL. The CDR3 DNA reads as TGTGCCAGCAGTTTATGGGACTACAGAGGATCGTACGAGCAGTACCTC.

This rearrangement joins TRBV20-1 to TRBJ2-1, with TRBD2 matching over 13 bases. Germline CDR1 is DFQATT and CDR2 is SNEGSKA (reference sequence). This CDR3 has 14 amino acids. The CDR3 DNA is TGCAGAGCCGGGACTAGCGGGGCCATCAATGAGCAGTTCTTC. This gives the protein CRAGTSGAINEQFF.

Comments on this clonotype: This may be a read error, as it is one base from a much larger clone. V usage is TRBV5-1 and J usage is TRBJ1-3; no firm D call. This CDR3 contains 14 residues. Germline V CDR1 and CDR2: SGHRS, YFSETQ. The DNA for the CDR3 is TGCGCCAGCAGCTTCGGACCTCCGGGAAGCACCATATATTTT. Translating it yields CASSFGPPGSTIYF.

The rearrangement uses TRBV20-1 and TRBJ2-3; 7 bases fit TRBD2. With V trimmed by 7 bases and J by 3 bases, 7 bases remained unmatched. CDR1 is DFQATT, CDR2 SNEGSKA, per germline (reference sequence). This CDR3 comprises 13 residues. CDR3 region: CSVAGEDTDTQYF. The CDR3 DNA reads TGCAGTGTGGCGGGAGAAGATACAGATACGCAGTATTTT.

V gene TRBV29-1 combines with J gene TRBJ2-7, with a weak D call TRBD1 (5 bases). This CDR3 has 13 amino acids. Germline V CDR1 and CDR2: SQVTM, ANQGSEA. V dropped 6 bases and J dropped 3 bases, with 15 bases sitting between them. CDR3 region: CSVGTGYIYEQYF. In DNA form, the CDR3 reads TGCAGCGTCGGAACAGGCTATATCTACGAGCAGTACTTC.

This clonotype was observed a few times. The DNA of the CDR3 is TGTGCCAGCAGCCTAAGCGGGACGAGTCTTTACGAGCAGTACTTC. Protein product: CASSLSGTSLYEQYF. This sequence joins TRBV7-2 and TRBJ2-7, with 7 bases identical to TRBD2. The CDR3 is 15 amino acids. Germline CDR1 is SGHTA and CDR2 is FQGNSA. The V and J ends lost 5 bases and 4 bases, in that order; junction bases with no gene match: 11.

Concerning this clonotype itself: The CDR3 carries no conserved terminal phenylalanine or tryptophan, so it likely arises from a read error. The chain carries TRBV6-6 and TRBJ2-2; D is uncertain. This CDR3 comprises 12 residues. Germline assignment: CDR1 MNHNY and CDR2 SVGAGI (reference sequence). The CDR3 spells CASTAEAVELFS. For the CDR3, the DNA is TGTGCAAGCACTGCGGAAGCCGTGGAGCTGTTTTCT.

As regards this clonotype: The conserved phenylalanine or tryptophan is not found at the CDR3 terminus, so this likely reflects a read error. V usage is TRBV20-1 and J usage is TRBJ1-1; 8 positions agree with TRBD1. Losses at the gene ends were 6 bases for V and 3 bases for J; bases not matched to a gene: 12. CDR3 size: 15 residues. Germline V CDR1 and CDR2: DFQATT, SNEGSKA (reference sequence). The CDR3 DNA reads as TGCAGTGCAAGGCCAGGGGGCCATTGGGACACTGAAGCTTTCATT. Encoded protein: CSARPGGHWDTEAFI.

Remarks on this clonotype: One end of the junction varies from germline; a read error may be responsible. The CDR3 DNA is TGTGCTAGCAGCTTTATGGGCGGGGAGTTGTTTTTT. It translates to CASSFMGGELFF. This rearrangement joins TRBV5-4 to TRBJ2-2; D is perhaps TRBD2 (6 bases). Germline V gives CDR1 SGHNT, CDR2 YYREEE (reference sequence). The CDR3 has 12 residues.

Remarks on this clonotype: One end of the junction is discordant with germline, which a read error may explain. This chain uses TRBV20-1 with TRBJ2-3, with no clear D. CDR3 length: 13 residues. CDR1 DFQATT and CDR2 SNEGSKA come from the germline V gene (reference sequence). Written as DNA, the CDR3 is TGCAGTGCACGAAGCTGGGCAGTAAATACGCAATATTTT. Translated, it gives CSARSWAVNTQYF.

Remarks on this clonotype: One junction end does not reproduce the germline sequence, and a read error may be involved. This chain joins TRBV10-1 and TRBJ2-1; 9 positions agree with TRBD1. Germline V lookup: CDR1 WNHNN, CDR2 SYGVQD (reference sequence). The CDR3 covers 14 residues. Here the CDR3 DNA reads TGCGCCAGCAGCGGGGACAGGGAAAGCAATGAGCAGTCCTTC. It is translated as CASSGDRESNEQSF.

The chain combines TRBV6-1 with TRBJ2-1, with D perhaps matching TRBD1 (6 bases). The CDR3 sequence is 16 residues long. In germline, CDR1 is MNHNS, CDR2 SASEGT. V lost 11 bases to trimming and J lost 12 bases, with 32 bases between them. The CDR3 DNA reads as TGTGCCTGCAAGAGCCAAACAGGGTCCTTTGTGGATGGGCAGTTCTTC. Translating it yields CACKSQTGSFVDGQFF.

Details on this clonotype: A junction end diverges from the germline sequence, so it may reflect a read error. The J gene is TRBJ1-5, the V gene TRBV6-6, with D hard to call. Looked up from germline, CDR1 is MNHNY and CDR2 is SVGAGI (reference sequence). This CDR3 spans 16 amino acids. CDR3 sequence (DNA): TGTGCCGGCAGTTACTGGGCAGATGAGTTCAATCAGCACCAGCATTTT. It encodes CAGSYWADEFNQHQHF.

Note on this clonotype: One end of the junction varies from germline; a read error may be responsible. The chain carries TRBV29-1 and TRBJ2-1; perhaps TRBD2 as D (6 bases). The CDR3 consists of 14 residues. The germline V gene has CDR1 SQVTM and CDR2 ANQGSEA. CDR3 protein: CSVEGYTGAWEQLF. CDR3 coding DNA: TGCAGCGTTGAAGGGTACACGGGAGCATGGGAGCAGCTCTTC.

This clonotype was recorded many times. The chain recombines TRBV13 with TRBJ1-3; D is undetermined. The length of the CDR3 is 12 residues. The germline V gene has CDR1 PRHDT and CDR2 FYEKMQ (reference sequence). Trimming took off 2 bases at V and 2 bases at J, with 1 base between the two ends. DNA of the CDR3: TGTGCCAGCAGCTTAACTGGAAACACCATATATTTT. Its translation: CASSLTGNTIYF.

This clonotype was seen more than once but under ten times. A junction boundary mismatches the germline segment, possibly from a read error. V usage is TRBV4-1 and J usage is TRBJ1-1, with D perhaps matching TRBD1 (5 bases). This CDR3 comprises 16 residues. Germline V gives CDR1 MGHRA, CDR2 YSYEKL. For the CDR3, the DNA is TGCGCCAGGAGCCAAGATCAGTACAGGATGATCACTGAAGCTTTCTTT. The encoded protein is CARSQDQYRMITEAFF.